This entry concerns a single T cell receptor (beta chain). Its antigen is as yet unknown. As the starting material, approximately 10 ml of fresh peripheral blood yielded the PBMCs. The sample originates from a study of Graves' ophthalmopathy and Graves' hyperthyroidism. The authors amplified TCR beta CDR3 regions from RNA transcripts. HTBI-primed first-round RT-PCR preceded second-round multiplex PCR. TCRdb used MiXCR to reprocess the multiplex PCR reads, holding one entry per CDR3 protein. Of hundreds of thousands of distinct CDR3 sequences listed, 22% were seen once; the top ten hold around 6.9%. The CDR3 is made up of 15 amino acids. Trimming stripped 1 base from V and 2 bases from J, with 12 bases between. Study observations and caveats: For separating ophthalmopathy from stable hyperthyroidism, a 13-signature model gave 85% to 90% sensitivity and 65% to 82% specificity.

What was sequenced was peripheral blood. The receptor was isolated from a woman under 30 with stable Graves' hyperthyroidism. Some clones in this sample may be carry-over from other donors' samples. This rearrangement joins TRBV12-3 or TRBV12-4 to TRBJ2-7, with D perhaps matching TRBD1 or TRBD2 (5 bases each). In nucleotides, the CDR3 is TGTGCCAGCAGTTTAGGTATGGGGGTTCCCTACGAGCAGTACTTC. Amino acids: CASSLGMGVPYEQYF.